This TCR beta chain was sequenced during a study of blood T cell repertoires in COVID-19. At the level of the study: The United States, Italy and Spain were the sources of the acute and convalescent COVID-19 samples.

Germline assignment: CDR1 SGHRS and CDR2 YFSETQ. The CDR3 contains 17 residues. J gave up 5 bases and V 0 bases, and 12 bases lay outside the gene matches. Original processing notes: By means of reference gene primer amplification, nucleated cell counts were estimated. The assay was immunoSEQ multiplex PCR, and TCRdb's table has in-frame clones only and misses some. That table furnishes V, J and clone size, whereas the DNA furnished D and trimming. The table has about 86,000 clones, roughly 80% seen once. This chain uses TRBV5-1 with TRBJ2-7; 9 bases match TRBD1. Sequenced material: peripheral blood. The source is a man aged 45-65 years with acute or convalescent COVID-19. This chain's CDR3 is CASSLALSGTGIDEQYF. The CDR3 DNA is TGCGCCAGCAGCTTGGCCCTTTCCGGGACAGGGATAGACGAGCAGTACTTC.